These T cell receptor beta chains were read from a single sample in a study of blood T cell dynamics during melanoma immunotherapy. Sequenced by immunoSEQ multiplex PCR; TCRdb stores in-frame clones only, minus some. The table shows tens of thousands of clones, with roughly 85% occurring only once. The sample here was blood, taken from a patient treated with checkpoint blockade. All receptors come from a human donor with melanoma. Both conserved end residues are part of each CDR3. The order of the fields is J gene, CDR3 length, V gene, D gene, CDR3 DNA, CDR3 protein. The D gene is left open where the match is weak.

j_call: TRBJ2-1
cdr3_length: 14
v_call: TRBV2
d_call: -
cdr3_nt: TGTGCCAGCAGGACAGCCCAGCTTTACAATGAGCAGTTCTTC
cdr3_aa: CASRTAQLYNEQFF

j_call: TRBJ2-5
cdr3_length: 15
v_call: TRBV4-1
d_call: -
cdr3_nt: TGCGCCAGCAGCCAGGAGACTAACGGCTGGGAGACCCAGTACTTC
cdr3_aa: CASSQETNGWETQYF

j_call: TRBJ2-1
cdr3_length: 19
v_call: TRBV15
d_call: TRBD2
cdr3_nt: TGTGCCACCAGCCTGGATAGGACTAGCGGGAAGAGAAACTACAATGAGCAGTTCTTC
cdr3_aa: CATSLDRTSGKRNYNEQFF

j_call: TRBJ2-7
cdr3_length: 14
v_call: TRBV19
d_call: -
cdr3_nt: TGTGCCAGTAGTATTGGCGTCAGAACCTACGAGCAGTACTTC
cdr3_aa: CASSIGVRTYEQYF

j_call: TRBJ2-5
cdr3_length: 14
v_call: TRBV5-8
d_call: -
cdr3_nt: TGTGCCAGCAGCTTGTTGGGGGCCCCAGAGACCCAGTACTTC
cdr3_aa: CASSLLGAPETQYF

j_call: TRBJ2-3
cdr3_length: 14
v_call: TRBV9
d_call: TRBD1
cdr3_nt: TGTGCCAGCAGCCCTAACAGGGGCCCAGATACGCAGTATTTT
cdr3_aa: CASSPNRGPDTQYF

j_call: TRBJ2-7
cdr3_length: 18
v_call: TRBV2
d_call: TRBD1
cdr3_nt: TGTGCCAGCCAGGGTTCATCTGGGCAGGGGGCTTCCTCCTACGAGCAGTACTTC
cdr3_aa: CASQGSSGQGASSYEQYF

j_call: TRBJ2-7
cdr3_length: 11
v_call: TRBV25-1
d_call: -
cdr3_nt: TGTGCCACCACGGTTGCATACGAGCAGTACTTC
cdr3_aa: CATTVAYEQYF

j_call: TRBJ2-1
cdr3_length: 15
v_call: TRBV5-5
d_call: -
cdr3_nt: TGTGCCAGCAGCTTGGTTATCGGTCGCTACAATGAGCAGTTCTTC
cdr3_aa: CASSLVIGRYNEQFF

j_call: TRBJ2-1
cdr3_length: 11
v_call: TRBV20-1
d_call: -
cdr3_nt: TGCAGTGCCACAAACTACAATGAGCAGTTCTTC
cdr3_aa: CSATNYNEQFF

j_call: TRBJ2-5
cdr3_length: 14
v_call: TRBV15
d_call: -
cdr3_nt: TGTGCCACCAGCAGACTAGAGCGGCAAGAGACCCAGTACTTC
cdr3_aa: CATSRLERQETQYF